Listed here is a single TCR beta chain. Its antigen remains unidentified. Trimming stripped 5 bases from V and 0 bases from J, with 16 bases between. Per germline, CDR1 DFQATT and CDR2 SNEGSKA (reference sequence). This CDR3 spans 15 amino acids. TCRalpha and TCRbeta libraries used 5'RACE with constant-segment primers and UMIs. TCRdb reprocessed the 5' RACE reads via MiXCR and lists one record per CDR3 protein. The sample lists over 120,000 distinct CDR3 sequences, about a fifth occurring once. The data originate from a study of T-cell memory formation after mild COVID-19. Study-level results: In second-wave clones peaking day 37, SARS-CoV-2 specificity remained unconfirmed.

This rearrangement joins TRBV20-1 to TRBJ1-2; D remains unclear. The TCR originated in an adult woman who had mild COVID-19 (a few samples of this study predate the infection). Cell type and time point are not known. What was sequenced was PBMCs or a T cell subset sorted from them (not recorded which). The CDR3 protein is CSALEFPVPNYGYTF. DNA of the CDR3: TGCAGTGCTCTTGAGTTCCCAGTCCCTAACTATGGCTACACCTTC.